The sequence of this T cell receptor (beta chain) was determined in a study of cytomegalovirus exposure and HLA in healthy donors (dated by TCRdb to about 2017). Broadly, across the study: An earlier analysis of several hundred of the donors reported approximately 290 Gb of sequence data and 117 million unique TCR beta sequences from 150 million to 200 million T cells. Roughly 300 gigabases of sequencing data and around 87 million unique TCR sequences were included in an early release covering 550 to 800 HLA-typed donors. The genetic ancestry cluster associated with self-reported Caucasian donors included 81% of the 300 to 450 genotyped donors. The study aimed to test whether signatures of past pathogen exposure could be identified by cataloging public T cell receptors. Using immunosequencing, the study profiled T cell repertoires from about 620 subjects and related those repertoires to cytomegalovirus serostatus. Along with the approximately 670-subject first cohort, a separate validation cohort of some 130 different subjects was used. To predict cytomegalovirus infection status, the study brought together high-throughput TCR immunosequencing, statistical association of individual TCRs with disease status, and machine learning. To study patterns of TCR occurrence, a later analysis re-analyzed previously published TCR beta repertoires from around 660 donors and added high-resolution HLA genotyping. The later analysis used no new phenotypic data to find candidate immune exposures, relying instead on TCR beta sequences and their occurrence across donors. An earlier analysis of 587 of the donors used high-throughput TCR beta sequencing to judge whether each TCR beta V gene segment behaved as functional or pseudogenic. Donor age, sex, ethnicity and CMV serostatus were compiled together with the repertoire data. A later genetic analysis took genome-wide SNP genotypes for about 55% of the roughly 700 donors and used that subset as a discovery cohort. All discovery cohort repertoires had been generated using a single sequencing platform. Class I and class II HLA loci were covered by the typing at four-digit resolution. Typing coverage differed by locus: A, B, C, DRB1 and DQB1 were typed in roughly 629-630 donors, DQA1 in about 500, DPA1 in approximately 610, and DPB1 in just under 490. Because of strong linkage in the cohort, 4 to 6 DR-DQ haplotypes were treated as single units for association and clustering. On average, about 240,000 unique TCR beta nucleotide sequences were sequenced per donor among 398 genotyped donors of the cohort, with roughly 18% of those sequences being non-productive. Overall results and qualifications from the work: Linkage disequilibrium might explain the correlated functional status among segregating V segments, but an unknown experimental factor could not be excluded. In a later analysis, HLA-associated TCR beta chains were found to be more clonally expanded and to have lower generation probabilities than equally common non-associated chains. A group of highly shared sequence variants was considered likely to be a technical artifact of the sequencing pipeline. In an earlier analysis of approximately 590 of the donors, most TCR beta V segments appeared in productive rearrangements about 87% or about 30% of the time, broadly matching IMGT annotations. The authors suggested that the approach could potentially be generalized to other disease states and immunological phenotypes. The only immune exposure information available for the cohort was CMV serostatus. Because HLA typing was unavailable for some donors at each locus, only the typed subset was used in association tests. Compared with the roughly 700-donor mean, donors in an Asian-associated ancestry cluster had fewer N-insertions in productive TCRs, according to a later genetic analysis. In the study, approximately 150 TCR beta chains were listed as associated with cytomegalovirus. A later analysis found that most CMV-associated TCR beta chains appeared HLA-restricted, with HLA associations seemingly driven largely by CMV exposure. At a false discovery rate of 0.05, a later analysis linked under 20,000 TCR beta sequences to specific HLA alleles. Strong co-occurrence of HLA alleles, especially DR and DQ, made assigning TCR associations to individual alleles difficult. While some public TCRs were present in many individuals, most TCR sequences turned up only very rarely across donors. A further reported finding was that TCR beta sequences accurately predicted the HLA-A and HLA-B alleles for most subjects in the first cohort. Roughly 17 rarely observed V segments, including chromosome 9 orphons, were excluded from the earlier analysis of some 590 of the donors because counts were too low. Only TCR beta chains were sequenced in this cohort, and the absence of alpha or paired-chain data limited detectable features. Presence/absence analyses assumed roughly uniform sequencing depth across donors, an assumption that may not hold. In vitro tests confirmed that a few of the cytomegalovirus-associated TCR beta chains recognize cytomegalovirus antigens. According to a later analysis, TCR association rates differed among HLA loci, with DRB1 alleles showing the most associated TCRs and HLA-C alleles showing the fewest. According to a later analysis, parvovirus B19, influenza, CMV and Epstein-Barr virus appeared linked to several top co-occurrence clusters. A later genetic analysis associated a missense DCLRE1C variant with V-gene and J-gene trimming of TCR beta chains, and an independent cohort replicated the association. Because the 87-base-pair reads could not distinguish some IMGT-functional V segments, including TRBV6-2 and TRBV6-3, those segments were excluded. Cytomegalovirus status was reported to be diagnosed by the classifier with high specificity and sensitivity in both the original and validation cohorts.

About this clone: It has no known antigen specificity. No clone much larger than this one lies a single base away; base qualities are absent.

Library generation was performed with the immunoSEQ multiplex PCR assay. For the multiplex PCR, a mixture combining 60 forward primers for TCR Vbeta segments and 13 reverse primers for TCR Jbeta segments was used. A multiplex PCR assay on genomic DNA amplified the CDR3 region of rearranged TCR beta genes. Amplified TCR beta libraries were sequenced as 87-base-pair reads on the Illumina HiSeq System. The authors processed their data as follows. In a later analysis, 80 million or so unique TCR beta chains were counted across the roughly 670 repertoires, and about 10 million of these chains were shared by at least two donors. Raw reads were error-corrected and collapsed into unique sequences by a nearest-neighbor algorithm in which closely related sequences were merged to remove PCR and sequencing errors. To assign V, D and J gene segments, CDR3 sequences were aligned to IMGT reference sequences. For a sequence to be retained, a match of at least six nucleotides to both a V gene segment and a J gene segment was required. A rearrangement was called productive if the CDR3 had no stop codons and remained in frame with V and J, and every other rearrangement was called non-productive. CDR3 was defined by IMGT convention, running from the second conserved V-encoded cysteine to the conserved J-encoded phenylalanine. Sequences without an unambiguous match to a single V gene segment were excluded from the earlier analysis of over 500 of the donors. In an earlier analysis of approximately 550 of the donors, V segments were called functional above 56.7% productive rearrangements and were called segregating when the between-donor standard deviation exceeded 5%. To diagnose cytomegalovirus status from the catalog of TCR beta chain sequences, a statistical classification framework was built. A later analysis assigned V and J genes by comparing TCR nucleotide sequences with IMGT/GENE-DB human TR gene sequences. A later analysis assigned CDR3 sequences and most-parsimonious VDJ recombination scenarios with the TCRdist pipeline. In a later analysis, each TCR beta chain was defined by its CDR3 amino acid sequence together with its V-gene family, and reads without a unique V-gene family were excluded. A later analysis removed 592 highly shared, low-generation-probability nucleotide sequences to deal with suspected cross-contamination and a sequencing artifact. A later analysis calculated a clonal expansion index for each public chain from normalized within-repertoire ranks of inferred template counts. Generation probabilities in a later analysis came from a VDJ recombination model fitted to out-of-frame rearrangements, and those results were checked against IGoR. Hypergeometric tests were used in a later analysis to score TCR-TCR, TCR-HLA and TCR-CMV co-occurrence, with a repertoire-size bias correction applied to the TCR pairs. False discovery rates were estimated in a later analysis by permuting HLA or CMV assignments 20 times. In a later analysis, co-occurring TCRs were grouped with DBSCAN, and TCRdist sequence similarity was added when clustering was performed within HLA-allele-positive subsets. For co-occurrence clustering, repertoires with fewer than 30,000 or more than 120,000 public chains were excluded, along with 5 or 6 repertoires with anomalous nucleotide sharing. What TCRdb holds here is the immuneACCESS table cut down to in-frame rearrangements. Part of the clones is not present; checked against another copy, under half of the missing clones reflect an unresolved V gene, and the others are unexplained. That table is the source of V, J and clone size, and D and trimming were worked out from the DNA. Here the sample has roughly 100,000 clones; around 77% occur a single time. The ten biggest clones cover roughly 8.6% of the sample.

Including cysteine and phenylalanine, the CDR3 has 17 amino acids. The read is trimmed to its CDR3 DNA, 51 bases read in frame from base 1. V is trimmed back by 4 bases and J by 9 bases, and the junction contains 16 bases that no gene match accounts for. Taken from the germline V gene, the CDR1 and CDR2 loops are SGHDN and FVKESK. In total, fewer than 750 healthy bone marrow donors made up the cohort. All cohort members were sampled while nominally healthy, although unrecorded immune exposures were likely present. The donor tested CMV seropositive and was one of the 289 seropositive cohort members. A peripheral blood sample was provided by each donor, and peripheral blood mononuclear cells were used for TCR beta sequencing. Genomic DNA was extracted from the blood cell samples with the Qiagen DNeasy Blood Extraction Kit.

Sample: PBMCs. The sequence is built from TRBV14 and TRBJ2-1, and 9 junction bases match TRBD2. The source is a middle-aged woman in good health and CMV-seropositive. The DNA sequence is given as TGTGCCAGCAGCCCCGGAGGCGGGAGGGCCTTTCGTGTTGAGCAGTTCTTC. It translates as CASSPGGGRAFRVEQFF.